Sequencing of this TCR beta chain was carried out in a study of regulatory T cells in long-lasting Graves disease. This clonotype was seen more than once but under ten times. There are 15 residues in the CDR3. The germline V gene encodes CDR1 DFQATT and CDR2 SNEGSKA (reference sequence). Trimming removed 3 bases from V and 3 bases from J; junction bases left unmatched: 4. The time point denotes: persistent/refractory GD, antithyroid drugs over 5 years with positive TRAb. Construction of the TCR library relied on RNA isolated from PBMCs. Arm-PCR with iRepertoire HTBI primers amplified the CDR3 regions for these TCR beta libraries. One entry per CDR3 protein, called by TCRdb with MiXCR from the multiplex PCR reads. This sample has fewer than 600,000 distinct CDR3 sequences, with about 20% found just once.

The receptor comes from a female donor with Graves disease. Here the sequenced sample was peripheral blood mononuclear cells (PBMCs), taken when the disease was refractory, from a patient treated with antithyroid drugs. The chain uses TRBV20-1 and TRBJ2-5; 13 nucleotides match TRBD2. CDR3 nucleotides: TGCAGTGCTAGTTTCGGACTAGCGGGAGAAGAGACCCAGTACTTC. Amino acids: CSASFGLAGEETQYF.